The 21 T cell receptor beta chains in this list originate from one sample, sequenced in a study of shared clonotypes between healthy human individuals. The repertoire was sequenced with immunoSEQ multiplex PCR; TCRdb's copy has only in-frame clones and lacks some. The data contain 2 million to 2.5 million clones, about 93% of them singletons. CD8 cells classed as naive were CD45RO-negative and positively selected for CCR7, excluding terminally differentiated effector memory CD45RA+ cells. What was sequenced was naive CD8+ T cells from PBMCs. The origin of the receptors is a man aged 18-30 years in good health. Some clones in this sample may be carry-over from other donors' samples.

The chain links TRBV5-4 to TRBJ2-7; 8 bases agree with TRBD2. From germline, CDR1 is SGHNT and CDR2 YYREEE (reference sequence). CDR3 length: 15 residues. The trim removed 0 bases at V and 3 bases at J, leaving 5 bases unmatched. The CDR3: CASSLDIAGSYEQYF. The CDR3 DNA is TGTGCCAGCAGCTTGGATATAGCGGGGAGCTACGAGCAGTACTTC.

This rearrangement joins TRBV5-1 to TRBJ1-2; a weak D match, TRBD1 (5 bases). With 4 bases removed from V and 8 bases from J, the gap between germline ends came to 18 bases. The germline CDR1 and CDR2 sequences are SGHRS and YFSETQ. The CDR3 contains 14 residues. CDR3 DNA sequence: TGCGCCAGCAGCGGGGGGATTCGAGTTGACGGCTACACCTTC. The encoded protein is CASSGGIRVDGYTF. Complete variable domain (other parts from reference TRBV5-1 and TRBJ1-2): KAGVTQTPRYLIKTRGQQVTLSCSPISGHRSVSWYQQTPGQGLQFLFEYFSETQRNKGNFPGRFSGRQFSNSRSEMNVSTLELGDSALYLCASSGGIRVDGYTFGSGTRLTVV.

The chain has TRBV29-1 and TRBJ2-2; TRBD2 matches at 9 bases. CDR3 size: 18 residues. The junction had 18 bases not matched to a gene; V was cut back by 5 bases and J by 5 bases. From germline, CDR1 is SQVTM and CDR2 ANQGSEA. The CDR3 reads CSVRLRLGGRAGTGELFF. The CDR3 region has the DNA TGCAGCGTTCGCCTTCGGTTAGGCGGGAGGGCCGGGACCGGGGAGCTGTTTTTT.

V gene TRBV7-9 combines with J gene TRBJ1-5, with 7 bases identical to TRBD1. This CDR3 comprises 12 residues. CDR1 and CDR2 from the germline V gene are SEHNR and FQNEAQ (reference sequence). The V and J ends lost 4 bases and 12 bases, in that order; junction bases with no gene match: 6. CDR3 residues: CASSSRRTGQHF. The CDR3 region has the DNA TGTGCCAGCAGCTCTCGCAGGACAGGCCAGCATTTT.

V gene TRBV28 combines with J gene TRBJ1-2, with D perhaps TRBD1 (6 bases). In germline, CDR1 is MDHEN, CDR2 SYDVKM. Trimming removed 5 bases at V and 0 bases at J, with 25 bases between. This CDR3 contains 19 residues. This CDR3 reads CASSTLPGRAKGANYGYTF. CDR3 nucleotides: TGTGCCAGCAGTACCCTCCCGGGACGGGCGAAGGGGGCTAACTATGGCTACACCTTC.

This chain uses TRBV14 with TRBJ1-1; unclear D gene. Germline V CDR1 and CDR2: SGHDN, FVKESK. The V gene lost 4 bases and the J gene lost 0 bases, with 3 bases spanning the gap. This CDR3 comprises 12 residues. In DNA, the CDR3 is TGTGCCAGCAGCCGAGTGAACACTGAAGCTTTCTTT. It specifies CASSRVNTEAFF. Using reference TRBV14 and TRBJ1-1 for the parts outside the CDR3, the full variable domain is EAGVTQFPSHSVIEKGQTVTLRCDPISGHDNLYWYRRVMGKEIKFLLHFVKESKQDESGMPNNRFLAERTGGTYSTLKVQPAELEDSGVYFCASSRVNTEAFFGQGTRLTVV.

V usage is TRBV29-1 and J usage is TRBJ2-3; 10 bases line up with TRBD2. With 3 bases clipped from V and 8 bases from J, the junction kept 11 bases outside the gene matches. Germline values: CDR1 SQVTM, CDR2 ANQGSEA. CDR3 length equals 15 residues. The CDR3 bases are TGCAGCGTTGACGGGCTAGCGGGAGTAGTCAGTACGCAGTATTTT. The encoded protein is CSVDGLAGVVSTQYF.

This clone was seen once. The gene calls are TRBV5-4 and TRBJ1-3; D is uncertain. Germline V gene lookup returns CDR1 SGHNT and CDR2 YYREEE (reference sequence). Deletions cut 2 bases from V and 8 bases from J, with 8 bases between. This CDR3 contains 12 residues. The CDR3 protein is CASSFRGDTIYF. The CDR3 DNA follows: TGTGCCAGCAGCTTTCGCGGAGACACCATATATTTT. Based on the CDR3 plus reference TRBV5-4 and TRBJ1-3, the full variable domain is ETGVTQSPTHLIKTRGQQVTLRCSSQSGHNTVSWYQQALGQGPQFIFQYYREEENGRGNFPPRFSGLQFPNYSSELNVNALELDDSALYLCASSFRGDTIYFGEGSWLTVV.

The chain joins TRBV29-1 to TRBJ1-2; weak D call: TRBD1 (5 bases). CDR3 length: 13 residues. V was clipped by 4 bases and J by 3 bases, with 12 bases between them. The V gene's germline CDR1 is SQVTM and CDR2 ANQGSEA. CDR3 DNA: TGCAGCGTTGGTAGGGGCTCGGACTATGGCTACACCTTC. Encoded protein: CSVGRGSDYGYTF.

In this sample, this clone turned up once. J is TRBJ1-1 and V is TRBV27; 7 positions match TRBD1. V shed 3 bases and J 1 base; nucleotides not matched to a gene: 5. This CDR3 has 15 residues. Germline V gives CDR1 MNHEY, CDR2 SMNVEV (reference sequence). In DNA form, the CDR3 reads TGTGCCAGCAGTTTCGGAGCAGGGGGGAACACTGAAGCTTTCTTT. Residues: CASSFGAGGNTEAFF.

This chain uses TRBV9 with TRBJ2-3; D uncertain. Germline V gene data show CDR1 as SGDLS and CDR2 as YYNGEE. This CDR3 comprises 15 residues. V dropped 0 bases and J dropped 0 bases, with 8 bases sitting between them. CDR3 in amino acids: CASSVEPSSTDTQYF. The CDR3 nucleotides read TGTGCCAGCAGCGTAGAACCTTCCAGCACAGATACGCAGTATTTT. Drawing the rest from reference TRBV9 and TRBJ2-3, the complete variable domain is DSGVTQTPKHLITATGQRVTLRCSPRSGDLSVYWYQQSLDQGLQFLIQYYNGEERAKGNILERFSAQQFPDLHSELNLSSLELGDSALYFCASSVEPSSTDTQYFGPGTRLTVL.

CDR3 coding DNA: TGTGCCAGCAGTGAGGGGACAGGGATAATGAACTATGGCTACACCTTC. Translating it yields CASSEGTGIMNYGYTF. This chain connects TRBV6-1 to TRBJ1-2; 9 nucleotides agree with TRBD1. The CDR3 covers 16 residues. Losses at the gene ends were 3 bases for V and 2 bases for J; bases not matched to a gene: 7. Germline V gene data show CDR1 as MNHNS and CDR2 as SASEGT.

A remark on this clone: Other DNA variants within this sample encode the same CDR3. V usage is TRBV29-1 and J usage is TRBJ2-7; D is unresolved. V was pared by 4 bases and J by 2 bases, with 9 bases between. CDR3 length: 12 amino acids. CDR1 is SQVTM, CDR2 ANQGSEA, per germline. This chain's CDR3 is CSVVAETYEQYF. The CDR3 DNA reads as TGCAGCGTTGTAGCTGAGACCTACGAGCAGTACTTC.

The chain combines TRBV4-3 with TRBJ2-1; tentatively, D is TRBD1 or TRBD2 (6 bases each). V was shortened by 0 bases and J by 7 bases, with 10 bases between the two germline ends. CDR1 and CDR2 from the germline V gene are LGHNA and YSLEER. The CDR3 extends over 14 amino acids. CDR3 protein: CASSQDGGRNEQFF. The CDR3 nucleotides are TGCGCCAGCAGCCAAGATGGGGGGCGAAATGAGCAGTTCTTC.

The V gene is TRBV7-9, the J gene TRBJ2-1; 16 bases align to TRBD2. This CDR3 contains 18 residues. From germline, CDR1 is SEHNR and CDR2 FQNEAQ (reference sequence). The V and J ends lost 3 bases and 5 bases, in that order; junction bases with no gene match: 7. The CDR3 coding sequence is TGTGCCAGCAGCTTCGGGACTAGCGGGAGGGGTTTAGACAATGAGCAGTTCTTC. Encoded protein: CASSFGTSGRGLDNEQFF.

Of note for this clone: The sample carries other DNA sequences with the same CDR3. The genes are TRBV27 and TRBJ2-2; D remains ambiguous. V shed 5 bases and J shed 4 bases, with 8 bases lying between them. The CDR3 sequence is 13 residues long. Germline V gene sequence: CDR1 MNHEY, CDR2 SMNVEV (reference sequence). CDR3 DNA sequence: TGTGCCAGCAGTCAAGGGCGCACCGGGGAGCTGTTTTTT. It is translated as CASSQGRTGELFF.

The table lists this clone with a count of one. CDR3 DNA sequence: TGCGCCAGCAGCGCCTGGGGACAGCCCAATCAGCCCCAGCATTTT. It is translated as CASSAWGQPNQPQHF. The chain recombines TRBV4-3 with TRBJ1-5, with 7 positions matching TRBD1. Germline-derived CDR1 and CDR2 are LGHNA and YSLEER. Trimming at V came to 5 bases and at J to 3 bases, leaving 7 bases not matched to a gene. The CDR3 length is 15 residues.

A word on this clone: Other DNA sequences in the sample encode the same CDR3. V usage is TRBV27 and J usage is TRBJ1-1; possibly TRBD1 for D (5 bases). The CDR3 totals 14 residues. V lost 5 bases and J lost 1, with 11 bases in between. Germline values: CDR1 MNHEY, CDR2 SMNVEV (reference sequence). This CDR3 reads CASSPDRGNTEAFF. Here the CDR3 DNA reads TGTGCCAGCAGTCCCGACAGAGGGAACACTGAAGCTTTCTTT.

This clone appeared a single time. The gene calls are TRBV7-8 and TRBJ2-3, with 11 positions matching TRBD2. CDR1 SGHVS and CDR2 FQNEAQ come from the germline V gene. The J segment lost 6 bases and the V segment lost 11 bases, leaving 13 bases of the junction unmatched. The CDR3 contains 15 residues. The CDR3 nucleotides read TGTGCCGTGCCGTTAGCGGGAGGGCCTGTCGATACGCAGTATTTT. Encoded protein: CAVPLAGGPVDTQYF.

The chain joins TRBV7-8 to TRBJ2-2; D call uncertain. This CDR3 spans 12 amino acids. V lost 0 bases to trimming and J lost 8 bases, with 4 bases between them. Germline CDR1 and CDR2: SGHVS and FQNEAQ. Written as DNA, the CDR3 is TGTGCCAGCAGCTTAGCTGGGGGGGAGCTGTTTTTT. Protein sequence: CASSLAGGELFF.

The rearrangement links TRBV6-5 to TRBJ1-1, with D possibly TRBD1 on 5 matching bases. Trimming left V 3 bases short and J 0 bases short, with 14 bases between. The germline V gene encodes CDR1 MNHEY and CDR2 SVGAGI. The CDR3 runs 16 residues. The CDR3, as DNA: TGTGCCAGCAGTTATGGGGCAGGGCCTCTGAACACTGAAGCTTTCTTT. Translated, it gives CASSYGAGPLNTEAFF.